This entry lists 2 T cell receptor beta chains sequenced from one sample in a study of identical twins. In TCRdb, the 5' RACE reads were re-called with MiXCR into one record per CDR3 protein. The sample lists about 220,000 distinct CDR3 sequences, approximately 7.3% seen once, with around 5.4% in the top ten. This sample also appeared in a second study, on yellow fever vaccine responses in identical twins.

Sample: CD8+ T cells sorted from blood. These receptors all stem from a woman under 30 in good health.

The chain has TRBV5-8 and TRBJ2-1; 11 bases align to TRBD2. Germline V gives CDR1 SGHTS, CDR2 YDEGEE. This CDR3 is 16 amino acids long. The ends lost 4 bases at V and 8 bases at J; junction bases unmatched: 11. This CDR3 is CASSPGLADFLDEQFF. For the CDR3, the DNA is TGTGCCAGCAGCCCGGGACTAGCGGACTTCCTCGATGAGCAGTTCTTC.

This clonotype was found many times. The chain has TRBV27 and TRBJ2-1; 8 nucleotides align to TRBD1. V shed 2 bases, J shed 0 bases, and the junction held 6 bases outside the gene matches. The CDR3 length is 17 residues. Per germline, CDR1 MNHEY and CDR2 SMNVEV (reference sequence). CDR3 nucleotides: TGTGCCAGCAGTTTAGGGGACAGGCTGAGCTCCTACAATGAGCAGTTCTTC. Translated, it gives CASSLGDRLSSYNEQFF.